There are many counts of the clone carrying this T cell receptor (beta chain). Its cognate antigen is unknown. This sample was taken from a study of regulatory T cells in long-lasting Graves disease. Per the germline V gene, CDR1 is MDHEN and CDR2 is SYDVKM. The length of the CDR3 is 16 residues. V was shortened by 4 bases and J by 4 bases, with 19 bases between the two germline ends. Study outcomes and limitations: TRBV28 was favored in persistent disease, as were TRBJ1-2 and TRBJ2-5.

Construction of the TCR beta libraries employed iRepertoire HTBI primers in conjunction with Arm-PCR of CDR3 regions. TCRdb redid the calling of the multiplex PCR reads with MiXCR, one entry per CDR3 protein. The table records over 500,000 distinct CDR3 sequences, approximately 15% of them present only once. Time point of the sample: newly diagnosed GD, antithyroid drugs for less than 3 months. From PBMCs, RNA was extracted and then used to make the TCR library. Another study also made use of these data, one on T cells in Graves' hyperthyroidism and ophthalmopathy. Turning to that study: Recently diagnosed hyperthyroidism of less than 2 months' duration affected patients aged 18 to 65.

Sequenced here: peripheral blood mononuclear cells (PBMCs), sampled at new diagnosis, from a patient treated with antithyroid drugs. The TCR sequence derives from a woman aged 25 to 39 with Graves disease. The J gene is TRBJ1-1, the V gene TRBV28; possibly TRBD1 for D (6 bases). The CDR3: CASSSRFGGFGTEAFF. The CDR3 DNA follows: TGTGCCAGCAGTTCTCGTTTTGGGGGCTTTGGCACTGAAGCTTTCTTT. Complete variable domain (other parts from reference TRBV28 and TRBJ1-1): DVKVTQSSRYLVKRTGEKVFLECVQDMDHENMFWYRQDPGLGLRLIYFSYDVKMKEKGDIPEGYSVSREKKERFSLILESASTNQTSMYLCASSSRFGGFGTEAFFGQGTRLTVV.